A selection of T cell receptor beta chains follows, all from one sample in a study of cytomegalovirus exposure and HLA in healthy donors. Here immunoSEQ multiplex PCR was the method, and the copy in TCRdb shows in-frame clones only, minus some. The table lists about 180,000 clones, over 70% of them singletons. Sequencing was done on a sample of PBMCs. The source is a woman between 45 and 60 years old in good health and CMV-seronegative. Each CDR3 is given with its conserved first and last residue. A D gene is named only where the DNA matches it firmly. Clone size, where shown, is once, few, many, or a class for clones that have expanded.

-	TRBV18	TRBD1	TRBJ1-5	CASSPAGTGVQPQHF	TGTGCCAGCTCACCAGCCGGGACAGGGGTTCAGCCCCAGCATTTT
-	TRBV9	TRBD2	TRBJ2-1	CASSAGLSYNEQFF	TGTGCCAGCAGCGCGGGACTATCCTACAATGAGCAGTTCTTC
-	TRBV6-5	TRBD2	TRBJ2-7	CASSAGLYYEQYF	TGTGCCAGCAGTGCGGGACTATACTACGAGCAGTACTTC
-	TRBV6-5	-	TRBJ2-7	CASSAQGTYEQYF	TGTGCCAGCAGCGCACAGGGCACGTACGAGCAGTACTTC
-	TRBV4-1	TRBD1	TRBJ2-7	CASSQEGQGRSHEQYF	TGCGCCAGCAGCCAAGAAGGACAGGGCCGCTCCCACGAGCAGTACTTC
-	TRBV5-1	TRBD2	TRBJ2-1	CASSSSGIYNEQFF	TGCGCCAGCAGCTCTAGCGGGATATACAATGAGCAGTTCTTC
-	TRBV27	TRBD1	TRBJ1-5	CASSLAPRQGAGQPQHF	TGTGCCAGCAGTTTAGCCCCCCGACAGGGGGCCGGTCAGCCCCAGCATTTT
-	TRBV6-6	-	TRBJ1-5	CASSSIYSNQPQHF	TGTGCCAGCAGTTCTATCTATAGCAATCAGCCCCAGCATTTT
-	TRBV7-3	-	TRBJ2-7	CASSLTPRSPDEQYF	TGTGCCAGCAGCTTAACCCCGAGGTCCCCCGACGAGCAGTACTTC
-	TRBV7-9	-	TRBJ1-1	CASSLGGQLNTEAFF	TGTGCCAGCAGCTTAGGTGGACAGCTGAACACTGAAGCTTTCTTT
-	TRBV21-1	-	TRBJ2-7	CASSKVVGGNEQYF	TGTGCCAGCAGCAAAGTTGTGGGCGGGAACGAGCAGTACTTC
-	TRBV4-3	TRBD1	TRBJ1-6	CASSQKTGTHYNSPLHF	TGCGCCAGCAGCCAAAAGACAGGGACCCATTATAATTCACCCCTCCACTTT
-	TRBV7-9	TRBD1	TRBJ1-5	CASSAQGDQPQHF	TGTGCCAGCAGCGCACAGGGGGATCAGCCCCAGCATTTT
once	TRBV7-9	TRBD2	TRBJ2-1	CASSPGLASGNEQFF	TGTGCCAGCAGCCCGGGACTAGCGTCGGGTAATGAGCAGTTCTTC
-	TRBV27	TRBD2	TRBJ2-1	CASSYLAGGLSYNEQFF	TGTGCCAGCAGTTATCTAGCGGGGGGCCTCTCCTACAATGAGCAGTTCTTC
-	TRBV28	TRBD1	TRBJ2-1	CASRGDRSYNEQFF	TGTGCCAGCAGAGGGGACAGGTCCTACAATGAGCAGTTCTTC
-	TRBV11-3	TRBD1	TRBJ2-7	CASSLSGTGAHEQYF	TGTGCCAGCAGCTTATCAGGGACAGGGGCTCACGAGCAGTACTTC
-	TRBV10-3	TRBD2	TRBJ2-2	CAISLAGYTGELFF	TGTGCCATCAGTCTAGCGGGATACACCGGGGAGCTGTTTTTT
-	TRBV7-8	TRBD2	TRBJ2-5	CASSEPGTSQETQYF	TGTGCCAGCAGCGAGCCCGGGACTAGCCAAGAGACCCAGTACTTC
-	TRBV7-9	TRBD1	TRBJ1-2	CASSQGQGFGYTF	TGTGCCAGCAGCCAGGGACAGGGGTTCGGCTACACCTTC
-	TRBV19	TRBD1	TRBJ1-2	CASTPLDRGGDYGYTF	TGTGCCAGTACCCCTCTAGACAGGGGGGGAGACTATGGCTACACCTTC
-	TRBV19	TRBD1	TRBJ1-4	CASRRRDRGPTNEKLFF	TGTGCCAGTAGAAGGAGGGACAGGGGGCCTACTAATGAAAAACTGTTTTTT